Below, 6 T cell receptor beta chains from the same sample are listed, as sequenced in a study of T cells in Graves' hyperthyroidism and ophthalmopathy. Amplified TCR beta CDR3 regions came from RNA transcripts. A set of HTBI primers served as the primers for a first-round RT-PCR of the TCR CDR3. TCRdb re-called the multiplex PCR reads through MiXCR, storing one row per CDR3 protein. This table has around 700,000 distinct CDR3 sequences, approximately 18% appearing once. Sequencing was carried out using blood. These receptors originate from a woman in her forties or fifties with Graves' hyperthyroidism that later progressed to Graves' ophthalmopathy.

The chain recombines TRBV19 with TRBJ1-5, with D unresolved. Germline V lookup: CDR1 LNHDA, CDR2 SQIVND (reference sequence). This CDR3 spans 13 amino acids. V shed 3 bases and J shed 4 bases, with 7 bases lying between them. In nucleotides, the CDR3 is TGTGCCAGTAGTATTACCCCAAATCAGCCCCAGCATTTT. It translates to CASSITPNQPQHF.

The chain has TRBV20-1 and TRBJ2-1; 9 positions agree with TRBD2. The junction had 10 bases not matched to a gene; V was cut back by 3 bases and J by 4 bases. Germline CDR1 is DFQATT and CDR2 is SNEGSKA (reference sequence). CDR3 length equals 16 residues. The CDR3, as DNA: TGCAGTGCTAGTTCCCTTAGCGGGGGTGGTTACAATGAGCAGTTCTTC. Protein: CSASSLSGGGYNEQFF.

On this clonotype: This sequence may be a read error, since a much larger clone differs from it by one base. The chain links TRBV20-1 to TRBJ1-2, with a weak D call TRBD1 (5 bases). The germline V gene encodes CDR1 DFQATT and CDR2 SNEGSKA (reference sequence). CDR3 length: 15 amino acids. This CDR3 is CRARDGRGGVYGYTF. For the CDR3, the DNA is TGCAGGGCTAGAGATGGGAGGGGTGGGGTCTATGGCTACACCTTC.

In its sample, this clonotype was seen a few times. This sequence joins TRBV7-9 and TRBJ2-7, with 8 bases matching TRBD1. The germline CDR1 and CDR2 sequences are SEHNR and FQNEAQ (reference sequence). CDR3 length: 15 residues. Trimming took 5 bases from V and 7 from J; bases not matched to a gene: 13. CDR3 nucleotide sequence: TGTGCCAGCAGCGGGACAGGACAACACCTGAGGGAGCAGTACTTC. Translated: CASSGTGQHLREQYF.

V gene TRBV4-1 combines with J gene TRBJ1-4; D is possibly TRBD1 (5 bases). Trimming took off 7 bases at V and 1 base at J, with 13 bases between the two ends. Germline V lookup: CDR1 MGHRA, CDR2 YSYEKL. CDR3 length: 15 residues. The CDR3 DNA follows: TGCGCCAGCACCCACCCGGGGCTAACTAATGAAAAACTGTTTTTT. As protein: CASTHPGLTNEKLFF.

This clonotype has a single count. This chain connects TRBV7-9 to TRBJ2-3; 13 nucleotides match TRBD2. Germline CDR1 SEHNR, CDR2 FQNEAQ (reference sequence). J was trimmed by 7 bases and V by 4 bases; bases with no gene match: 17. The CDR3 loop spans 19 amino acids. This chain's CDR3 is CASSSNSKTSGRAEYTQYF. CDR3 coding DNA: TGTGCCAGCAGCTCCAACTCAAAAACTAGCGGGAGGGCCGAATATACGCAGTATTTT.